Following are 18 T cell receptor beta chains from one sample sequenced in a study of tissue T cells after allogeneic stem cell transplantation. Time point described: mouse harvest day 7 after allogeneic transplant. Mouse grafts combined 10^7 T-cell-depleted bone marrow cells with 10^6 splenic CD5+ T cells. Clones were read by immunoSEQ multiplex PCR, and TCRdb kept only the in-frame ones, dropping some. Among some 7,600 clones, around 50% were seen once, and the ten largest hold 9% to 15%. Material: lymph node tissue. These receptors came from a female BALB/c mouse given C57BL/6 T cells with graft-versus-host disease after an allogeneic hematopoietic cell transplant.

Points on this clone: Germline and genes: mouse. The observed sequence ends 1 residue before the CDR3 terminus, with the missing tail filled in from the germline J gene. This rearrangement joins TRBV23 to TRBJ2-5; TRBD2 is taken as the D call from the table, unchecked against the DNA. The CDR3 has 14 residues. CDR1 is KGHTA and CDR2 is FQNQQP in the germline V gene. CDR3 DNA (partial): TGCTCCAGCAGTGCGGACTGGGGGGGCGCCACCCAGTAC. As protein: CSSSADWGGATQY. In full, the CDR3 reads CSSSADWGGATQYF.

Notes on this clone: Gene and germline names: mouse. Sequencing ends 1 residue short of the CDR3 end; the germline J gene provides the rest. The rearrangement uses TRBV3 and TRBJ1-2, with 8 bases identical to TRBD1. The V gene's germline CDR1 is SNHLY and CDR2 FYNGKV (reference sequence). Losses at the gene ends were 3 bases for V and 3 bases for J; bases not matched to a gene: 0. CDR3 size: 13 residues. This CDR3 reads CASSLDRDSDYTF. CDR3 bases read: TGTGCCAGCAGCTTGGACAGGGACTCCGACTACACC.

This clone was observed once. Any gene name here is a mouse gene name. The CDR3 end falls 1 residue outside the read, so it is completed with the germline J gene. The chain recombines TRBV26 with TRBJ2-2; no reliable D call. CDR3 length: 14 residues. V lost 3 bases, J lost 1 base, and 6 bases lay in between. Germline values: CDR1 KGHPV, CDR2 FQNQEV (reference sequence). This chain's CDR3 is CASSLNKNTGQLYF. Incomplete CDR3 DNA: TGTGCCAGCAGTCTTAACAAAAACACCGGGCAGCTCTAC.

On this clone itself: All gene names here are mouse names. Read sequence stops 1 residue before the CDR3 end, and the germline J gene provides the missing end. This chain connects TRBV26 to TRBJ2-2; D is undetermined. Germline CDR1 KGHPV, CDR2 FQNQEV (reference sequence). Trimming took 0 bases from V and 6 from J, leaving 5 bases between them. This CDR3 region has 13 residues. The covered CDR3 bases are TGTGCCAGCAGTCTGTCCGGGCCCGGGCAGCTCTAC. Translation: CASSLSGPGQLY. The whole CDR3 protein reads CASSLSGPGQLYF.

This clone was seen just once. Any gene name here is a mouse gene name. The CDR3 end is not reached by the read, which stops 1 residue before it; the germline J gene fills it in. V usage is TRBV26 and J usage is TRBJ2-4; 7 bases map to TRBD1. The CDR3 is 13 amino acids. Germline trimming cut 5 bases from V and 8 bases from J; bases unmatched to any gene: 7. Germline-derived CDR1 and CDR2 are KGHPV and FQNQEV (reference sequence). The covered CDR3 bases are TGTGCCAGCAGTGGACAGGAAATGGGCACCTTGTAC. It specifies CASSGQEMGTLY. The complete CDR3 reads CASSGQEMGTLYF.

As concerns this clone: All gene names here are mouse names. The CDR3 extends 1 residue past the end of the read, so its final part is completed from the germline J gene. The chain uses TRBV3 and TRBJ2-7; 9 bases are shared with TRBD2. The CDR3 loop spans 14 amino acids. V was clipped by 1 base and J by 4 bases; unmatched bases: 2. From germline, CDR1 is SNHLY and CDR2 FYNGKV (reference sequence). CDR3 loop: CASSLGWGGYEQYF. CDR3 DNA, as far as it was read: TGTGCCAGCAGCTTAGGCTGGGGGGGTTATGAACAGTAC. The variable domain in full, with the rest retrieved from reference TRBV3 and TRBJ2-7, is GPKVLQIPSHQIIDMGQMVTLNCDPVSNHLYFYWYKQILGQQMEFLVNFYNGKVMEKSKLFKDQFSVERPDGSYFTLKIQPTALEDSAVYFCASSLGWGGYEQYFGPGTRLTVL.

Note on this clone: The gene names given are mouse names. The read ends 1 residue before the CDR3 terminus; that terminus is restored from the germline J gene. The chain joins TRBV4 to TRBJ2-4; D may be TRBD1 (6 bases). The CDR3 totals 13 residues. Trimming cost V 3 bases and J 6 bases, with 10 bases left between them. Per germline, CDR1 LGHDT and CDR2 YNNKQL (reference sequence). The CDR3 sequence: CASSYRGGNTLYF. CDR3 DNA (partial): TGTGCCAGCAGCTACAGGGGAGGGAACACCTTGTAC.

This clone was seen a few times. Genes here carry mouse names. The read ends 1 residue shy of where the CDR3 ends; the end is completed using the germline J gene. V usage is TRBV15 and J usage is TRBJ2-2, with 11 bases that match TRBD1. V shed 5 bases, J shed 6 bases, and the junction held 2 bases outside the gene matches. Germline V lookup: CDR1 SGHND, CDR2 FRSKSL. The CDR3 sequence is 14 residues long. The CDR3 loop is CASSRTGGAGQLYF. CDR3 bases read: TGTGCCAGCAGTCGGACAGGGGGCGCCGGGCAGCTCTAC.

Of note for this clone: Mouse gene names apply. The CDR3 end is not reached by the read, which stops 1 residue before it; the germline J gene fills it in. This rearrangement joins TRBV26 to TRBJ2-5; D is perhaps TRBD1 or TRBD2 (5 bases each). V shed 4 bases and J shed 0 bases, with 11 bases lying between them. There are 15 residues in the CDR3. Germline V gene data show CDR1 as KGHPV and CDR2 as FQNQEV (reference sequence). CDR3 bases read: TGTGCCAGCAGTCCCTACCGGGACAACCAAGACACCCAGTAC. This codes for CASSPYRDNQDTQY. The whole CDR3 protein reads CASSPYRDNQDTQYF.

In its sample, this clone ranks as medium-sized. Mouse gene names apply. Read data end 1 residue before the CDR3 end; the end is taken from the germline J gene. The chain recombines TRBV19 with TRBJ2-3; no clear D gene. The CDR3 has 14 amino acids. CDR1 and CDR2 (germline): FNHDT, SITEND (reference sequence). V lost 0 bases and J 0 bases, leaving 5 bases between the germline ends. The CDR3 loop reads CASSIVSSAETLYF. The covered CDR3 bases are TGTGCCAGCAGTATAGTCAGTAGTGCAGAAACGCTGTAT.

Worth noting for this clone: The gene symbols are mouse symbols. Sequencing ends 1 residue short of the CDR3 end; the germline J gene provides the rest. The rearrangement uses TRBV26 and TRBJ2-5; D is unclear. V lost 4 bases, J lost 0 bases, and 8 bases lay in between. Germline CDR1 reads KGHPV; CDR2 reads FQNQEV (reference sequence). This CDR3 has 14 residues. CDR3 region: CASSPGLNQDTQYF. The DNA read from the CDR3 is TGTGCCAGCAGTCCGGGCCTTAACCAAGACACCCAGTAC.

About this clone itself: All gene names here are mouse names. The CDR3 goes on 1 residue after the read ends, and that part is filled in from the germline J gene. The chain recombines TRBV31 with TRBJ2-4; 10 nucleotides agree with TRBD2. This CDR3 is 16 amino acids long. Germline assignment: CDR1 GKSSPN and CDR2 SITVG. With 0 bases clipped from V and 8 bases from J, the junction kept 11 bases outside the gene matches. Partial CDR3 DNA: TGTGCCTGGAGTCTAGGCTGGGGGGGCGCGATAAGCACCTTGTAC. The encoded protein is CAWSLGWGGAISTLY. The complete CDR3 protein is CAWSLGWGGAISTLYF.

Remarks on this clone: Genes here carry mouse names. The CDR3 end lies 1 residue beyond the end of the read and is filled in from the germline J gene. The rearrangement links TRBV26 to TRBJ1-3, with 8 bases fitting TRBD1. V was clipped by 1 base and J by 3 bases; unmatched bases: 2. Per germline, CDR1 KGHPV and CDR2 FQNQEV (reference sequence). This CDR3 contains 15 residues. The CDR3 sequence is CASSLLTGVGNTLYF. Incomplete CDR3 DNA: TGTGCCAGCAGTCTGTTGACAGGGGTTGGAAATACGCTCTAT. The full variable domain, in which reference TRBV26 and TRBJ1-3 provide the parts outside the CDR3, is NSKVIQTPRYLVKGQGQKAKMRCIPEKGHPVVFWYQQNKNNEFKFLINFQNQEVLQQIDMTEKRFSAECPSNSPCSLEIQSSEAGDSALYLCASSLLTGVGNTLYFGEGSRLIVV.

This clone came up a few times. Germline and genes: mouse. Read coverage stops 1 residue before the CDR3 terminus; the germline J gene supplies the remainder. The chain is built from TRBV16 and TRBJ2-7, with 8 bases identical to TRBD2. The V and J ends lost 0 bases and 2 bases, in that order; junction bases with no gene match: 0. This CDR3 region has 14 residues. Germline CDR1 SGHSA, CDR2 FRNQAP. The DNA read from the CDR3 is TGTGCAAGCAGCTTAGATGGGGGGGCCTATGAACAGTAC. Protein product: CASSLDGGAYEQY. The full-length CDR3 reads as CASSLDGGAYEQYF.

Concerning this clone: Mouse gene names apply. The sequence runs out 1 residue before the end of the CDR3; the remainder is reconstructed from the germline J gene. V is TRBV12-1 and J is TRBJ2-7; maybe TRBD2 (6 bases). The length of the CDR3 is 14 residues. The V end lost 1 base, the J end lost 0 bases, and 9 bases lay between the germline ends. In germline, CDR1 is SGHSN, CDR2 HYEKVE. The CDR3 DNA, read in part, is TGTGCCAGCTCTCTGCTGGGGAGCTCCTATGAACAGTAC. This translates into CASSLLGSSYEQY. The full CDR3 sequence reads CASSLLGSSYEQYF.

With respect to this clone: The genes are named according to mouse. The read falls 1 residue short of the CDR3 end, and the missing part is taken from the germline J gene. V gene TRBV12-1 combines with J gene TRBJ2-5, with D possibly being TRBD2 (6 bases). CDR1 is SGHSN, CDR2 HYEKVE, per germline. This CDR3 region has 14 residues. V dropped 2 bases and J dropped 2 bases, with 10 bases sitting between them. The CDR3 reads CASSPGGSQDTQYF. The CDR3 bases that were read are TGTGCCAGCTCTCCCGGGGGGAGCCAAGACACCCAGTAC.

This clone was seen just once. Gene names denote mouse genes. The read terminates 1 residue before the CDR3 end, so the remaining end is supplied by the germline J gene. V is TRBV26 and J is TRBJ1-3; D uncertain. Trimming shortened V by 6 bases and J by 1 base, and 7 bases separated the two germline ends. The CDR3 length is 13 residues. Germline V gene lookup returns CDR1 KGHPV and CDR2 FQNQEV (reference sequence). CDR3 loop: CASSPYSGNTLYF. The covered CDR3 bases are TGTGCCAGCAGCCCCTACTCTGGAAATACGCTCTAT.

This clone appeared a few times. All gene names here are mouse names. The CDR3 sequence is CASSRGTGGQDTQYF. The covered CDR3 bases are TGTGCCAGCAGCCGAGGGACAGGGGGCCAAGACACCCAGTAC. This rearrangement joins TRBV15 to TRBJ2-5; 11 nucleotides align to TRBD1. Coverage ceases 1 residue before the CDR3 finishes, and the germline J gene fills in the end. The CDR3 has 15 residues. Germline V gene data show CDR1 as SGHND and CDR2 as FRSKSL. Trimming took 6 bases from V and 2 from J; bases not matched to a gene: 4.